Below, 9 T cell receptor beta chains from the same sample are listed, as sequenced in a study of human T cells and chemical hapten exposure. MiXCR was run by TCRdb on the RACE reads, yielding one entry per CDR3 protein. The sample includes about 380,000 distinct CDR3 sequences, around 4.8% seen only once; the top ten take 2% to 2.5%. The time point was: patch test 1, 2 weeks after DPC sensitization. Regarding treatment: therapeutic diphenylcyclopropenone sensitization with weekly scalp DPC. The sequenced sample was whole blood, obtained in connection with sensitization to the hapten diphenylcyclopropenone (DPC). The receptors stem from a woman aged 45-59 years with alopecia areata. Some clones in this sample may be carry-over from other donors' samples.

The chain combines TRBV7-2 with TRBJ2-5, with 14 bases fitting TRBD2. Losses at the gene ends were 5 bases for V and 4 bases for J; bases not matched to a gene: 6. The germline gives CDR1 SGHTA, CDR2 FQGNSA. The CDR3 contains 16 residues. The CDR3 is CASSQTSGGASETQYF. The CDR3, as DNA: TGTGCCAGCAGCCAGACTAGCGGGGGGGCGTCAGAGACCCAGTACTTC.

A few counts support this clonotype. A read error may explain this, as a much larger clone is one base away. CDR3 protein: CASSRSGTSGYNEQFF. CDR3 DNA sequence: TGCGCCAGCAGCCGGTCCGGGACTAGCGGGTACAATGAGCAGTTCTTC. V and J are TRBV5-1 and TRBJ2-1, with 12 bases that match TRBD2. Trimming removed 4 bases from V and 4 bases from J; junction bases left unmatched: 6. The CDR3 has 16 amino acids. The germline V gene encodes CDR1 SGHRS and CDR2 YFSETQ.

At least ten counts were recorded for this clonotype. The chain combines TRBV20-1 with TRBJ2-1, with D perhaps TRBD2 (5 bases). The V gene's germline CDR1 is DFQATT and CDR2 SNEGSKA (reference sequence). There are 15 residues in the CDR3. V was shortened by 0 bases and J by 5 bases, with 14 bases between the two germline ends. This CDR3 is CSARDSWTLNNEQFF. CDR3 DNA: TGCAGTGCTAGAGATTCCTGGACTTTAAACAATGAGCAGTTCTTC.

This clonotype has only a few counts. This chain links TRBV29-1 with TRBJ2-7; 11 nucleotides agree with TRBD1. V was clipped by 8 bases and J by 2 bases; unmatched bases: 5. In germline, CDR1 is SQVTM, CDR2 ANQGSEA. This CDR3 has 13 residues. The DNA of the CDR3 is TGCAGCTTTGGACAGGGGGCCACCTACGAGCAGTACTTC. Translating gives CSFGQGATYEQYF.

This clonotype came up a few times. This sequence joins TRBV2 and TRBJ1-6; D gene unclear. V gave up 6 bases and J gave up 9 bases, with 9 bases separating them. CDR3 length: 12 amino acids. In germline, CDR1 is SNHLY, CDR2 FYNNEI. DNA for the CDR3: TGTGCCAGCAGGCAGGAAGGTTCACCCCTCCACTTT. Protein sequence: CASRQEGSPLHF.

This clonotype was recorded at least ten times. Here the CDR3 reads CASSPPDRAATGELFF. CDR3 nucleotide sequence: TGTGCCAGCAGCCCCCCGGACAGGGCGGCCACCGGGGAGCTGTTTTTT. The chain carries TRBV7-3 and TRBJ2-2, with 8 bases matching TRBD1. V lost 5 bases to trimming and J lost 4 bases; unmatched junction nucleotides: 9. Germline values: CDR1 SGHTA, CDR2 FQGTGA. The CDR3 loop spans 16 amino acids.

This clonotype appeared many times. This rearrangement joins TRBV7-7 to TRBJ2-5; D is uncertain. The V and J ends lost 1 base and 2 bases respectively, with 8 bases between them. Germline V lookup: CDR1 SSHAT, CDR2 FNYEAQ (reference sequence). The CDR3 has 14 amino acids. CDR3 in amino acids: CASSLEAFQETQYF. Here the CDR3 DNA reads TGTGCCAGCAGCTTAGAAGCTTTTCAAGAGACCCAGTACTTC.

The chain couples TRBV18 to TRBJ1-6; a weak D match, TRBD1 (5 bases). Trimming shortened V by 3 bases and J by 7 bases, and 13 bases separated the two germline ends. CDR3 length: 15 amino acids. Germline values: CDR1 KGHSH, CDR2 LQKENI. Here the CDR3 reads CASSPVPGLNSPLHF. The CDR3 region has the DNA TGTGCCAGCTCACCGGTTCCAGGGTTGAATTCACCCCTCCACTTT. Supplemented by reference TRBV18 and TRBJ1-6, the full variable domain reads NAGVMQNPRHLVRRRGQEARLRCSPMKGHSHVYWYRQLPEEGLKFMVYLQKENIIDESGMPKERFSAEFPKEGPSILRIQQVVRGDSAAYFCASSPVPGLNSPLHFGNGTRLTVT.

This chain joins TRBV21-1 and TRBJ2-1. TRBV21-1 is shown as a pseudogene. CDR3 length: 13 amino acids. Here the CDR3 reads CASSKERYNEQFF. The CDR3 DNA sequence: TGTGCCAGCAGCAAAGAGAGGTACAATGAGCAGTTCTTC.